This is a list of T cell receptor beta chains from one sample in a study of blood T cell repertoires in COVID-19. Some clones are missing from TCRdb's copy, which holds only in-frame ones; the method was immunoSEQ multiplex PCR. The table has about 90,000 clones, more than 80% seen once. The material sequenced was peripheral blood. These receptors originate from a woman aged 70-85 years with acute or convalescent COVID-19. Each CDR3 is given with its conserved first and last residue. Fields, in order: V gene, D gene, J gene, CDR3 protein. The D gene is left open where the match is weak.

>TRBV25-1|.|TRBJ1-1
CASSDDKNTEAFF
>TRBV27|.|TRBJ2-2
CASSLSAGANTGELFF
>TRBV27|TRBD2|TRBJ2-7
CASSSGTSGAYEQYF
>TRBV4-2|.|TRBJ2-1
CASSQEGRTSSYNEQFF
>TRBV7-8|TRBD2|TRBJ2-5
CASSLMLAGTETQYF
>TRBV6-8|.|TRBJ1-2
CASSYRGGYGYTF
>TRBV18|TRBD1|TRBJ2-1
CASSRPGTVYNEQFF
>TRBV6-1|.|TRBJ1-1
CASSESGVTEAFF
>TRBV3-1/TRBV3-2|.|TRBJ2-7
CASSHLRGLKTYEQYF
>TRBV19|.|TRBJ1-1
CASSMQEGNTEAFF
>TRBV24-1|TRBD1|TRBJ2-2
CATSAGTDTGELFF
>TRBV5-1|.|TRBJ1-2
CASSLIGSDNMGYTF
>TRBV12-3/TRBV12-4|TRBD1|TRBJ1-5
CASRGTGNQPQHF
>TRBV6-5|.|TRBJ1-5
CASSLNQPQHF
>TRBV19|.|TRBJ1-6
CASSWNRAKSPLHF
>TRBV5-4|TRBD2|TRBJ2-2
CASSGGSGTSGRGELFF
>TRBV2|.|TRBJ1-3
CASSEPMRGNTIYF
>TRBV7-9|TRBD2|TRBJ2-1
CASSSSGRADNEQFF
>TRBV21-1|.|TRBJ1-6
CASSKVGQGPNSPLHF
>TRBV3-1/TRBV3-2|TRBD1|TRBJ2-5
CASSLRDRDETQYF
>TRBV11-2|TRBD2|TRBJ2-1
CASSLAGGQANEQFF
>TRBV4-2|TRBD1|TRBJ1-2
CASSRETGTAELYGYTF
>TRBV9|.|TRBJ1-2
CASSVASNYGYTF
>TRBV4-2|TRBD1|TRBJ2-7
CASSPETGNRYEQYF
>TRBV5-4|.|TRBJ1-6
CASSLEMGPGGNSPLHF
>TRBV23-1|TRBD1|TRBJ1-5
CASGLDRGSLNQPQHF
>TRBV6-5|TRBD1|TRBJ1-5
CASSSWDRAQPQHF
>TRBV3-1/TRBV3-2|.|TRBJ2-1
CASSQDARQSYNEQFF
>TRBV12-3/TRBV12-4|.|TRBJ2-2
CASKYRDTGELFF
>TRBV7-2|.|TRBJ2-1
CASSLRGRGGQNEQFF
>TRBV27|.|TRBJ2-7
CASSLSGLRDEQYF
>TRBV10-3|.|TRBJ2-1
CAISEGGDEQFF
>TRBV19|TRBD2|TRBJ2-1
CASSTSGISYNEQFF
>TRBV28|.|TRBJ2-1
CASTYSGSTYNEQFF
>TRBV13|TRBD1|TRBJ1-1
CASSLLGTGTEAFF
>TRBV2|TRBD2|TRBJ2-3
CASSDGIGGGWADTQYF
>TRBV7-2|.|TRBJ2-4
CASSLGSARRKNIQYF
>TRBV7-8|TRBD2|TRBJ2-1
CASSYPAGVRNEQFF
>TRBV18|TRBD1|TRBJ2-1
CASSPTDRLNEQFF
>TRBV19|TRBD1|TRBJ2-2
CASSIQGAPGELFF